The 18 T cell receptor beta chains below were found in one sample sequenced in a study of control samples from healthy donors and cancer patients. The repertoire was sequenced with immunoSEQ multiplex PCR; TCRdb's copy has only in-frame clones and lacks some. The profile covers some 78,000 clones, with 85% to 90% appearing a single time and around 7.6% taken by the ten largest. The sequenced sample was blood. The receptors were sampled from a woman aged 60-75 years in good health.

The chain combines TRBV11-2 with TRBJ1-3; D not resolved. The ends were cut back, 2 bases at V and 0 bases at J, with 17 bases in the middle. CDR3 length: 18 residues. Per germline, CDR1 SGHAT and CDR2 FQNNGV. CDR3 amino acids: CASSLFDLYSVSGNTIYF. CDR3 nucleotide sequence: TGTGCCAGCAGCTTATTCGACCTCTATAGCGTCTCTGGAAACACCATATATTTT.

This chain connects TRBV16 to TRBJ1-2, with D possibly matching TRBD1 (6 bases). The CDR3 is 14 residues long. Germline CDR1 KGHSY, CDR2 FQNENV. The germline V and J ends were trimmed by 2 bases and 4 bases, with 11 bases remaining between them. The CDR3 bases are TGTGCCAGCAGCCAAGGGGGCGCGGGCTATGGCTACACCTTC. It translates to CASSQGGAGYGYTF.

The rearrangement uses TRBV6-6 and TRBJ1-1; D might be TRBD1 (5 bases). In germline, CDR1 is MNHNY, CDR2 SVGAGI (reference sequence). Trimming took off 6 bases at V and 0 bases at J, with 14 bases between the two ends. CDR3 length: 15 amino acids. CDR3 protein: CASSPWGDLNTEAFF. As DNA, the CDR3 is TGTGCCAGCAGCCCATGGGGGGACCTGAACACTGAAGCTTTCTTT.

The chain combines TRBV7-6 with TRBJ1-1; D is perhaps TRBD1 (5 bases). Trimming removed 3 bases from V and 0 bases from J, with 17 bases in between. CDR3 size: 17 residues. Germline CDR1 is SGHVS and CDR2 is FNYEAQ. The CDR3, as DNA: TGTGCCAGCAGCTTGCTTGGGACCGGGGATATGAACACTGAAGCTTTCTTT. Amino acids: CASSLLGTGDMNTEAFF.

CDR3 loop: CASSIRPGLNTEAFF. CDR3 DNA sequence: TGTGCCAGTAGTATACGCCCGGGGTTGAACACTGAAGCTTTCTTT. V is TRBV19 and J is TRBJ1-1, with unresolved D. The CDR3 extends over 15 amino acids. Trimming cost V 2 bases and J 0 bases, with 10 bases left between them. Per germline, CDR1 LNHDA and CDR2 SQIVND (reference sequence).

The rearrangement uses TRBV2 and TRBJ2-2, with 9 bases fitting TRBD2. The CDR3 runs to 14 residues. Losses at the gene ends were 6 bases for V and 4 bases for J; bases not matched to a gene: 3. CDR1 and CDR2 from the germline V gene are SNHLY and FYNNEI. CDR3 coding DNA: TGTGCCAGCAGAACTAGCGGGCTCACCGGGGAGCTGTTTTTT. Residues: CASRTSGLTGELFF.

The V call is TRBV6-2 or TRBV6-3, the J call TRBJ2-3, with 8 bases identical to TRBD2. The J segment lost 2 bases and the V segment lost 4 bases, leaving 8 bases of the junction unmatched. Germline V lookup: CDR1 MNHEY, CDR2 SVGEGT. The CDR3 spans 16 residues. The CDR3 here is CASSSGGGRPTDTQYF. Written as DNA, the CDR3 is TGTGCCAGCAGTTCTGGCGGGGGGCGTCCCACAGATACGCAGTATTTT.

The chain employs TRBV3-1 (or the pseudogene TRBV3-2) and TRBJ1-1; D is ambiguous. From germline, CDR1 is LGHDT and CDR2 YNNKEL (reference sequence). The CDR3 loop spans 13 amino acids. The V and J ends lost 0 bases and 4 bases respectively, with 6 bases between them. This CDR3 is CASSQESGTEAFF. Here the CDR3 DNA reads TGTGCCAGCAGCCAAGAGTCGGGCACTGAAGCTTTCTTT.

The chain couples TRBV15 to TRBJ2-3; 10 bases map to TRBD1. The junction had 1 base not matched to a gene; V was cut back by 1 base and J by 3 bases. Per the germline V gene, CDR1 is LNHNV and CDR2 is YYDKDF (reference sequence). The CDR3 is 15 residues long. CDR3 nucleotide sequence: TGTGCCACCAGCAGAGGGGGACAGGGGACAGATACGCAGTATTTT. It yields the protein CATSRGGQGTDTQYF.

V usage is TRBV24-1 and J usage is TRBJ2-1, with D uncertain. Germline CDR1 and CDR2: KGHDR and SFDVKD. The CDR3 runs 15 residues. V lost 2 bases and J 6 bases, leaving 13 bases between the germline ends. Here the CDR3 DNA reads TGTGCCACCAGTGATTACAAAGGGAATTTCAATGAGCAGTTCTTC. Its translation is CATSDYKGNFNEQFF.

The chain carries TRBV28 and TRBJ1-2; 8 bases fit TRBD1. The CDR3 covers 14 residues. J was trimmed by 4 bases and V by 4 bases; bases with no gene match: 5. The germline V gene has CDR1 MDHEN and CDR2 SYDVKM. CDR3 nucleotides: TGTGCCAGCAGTTACCCCGGGACAGGCTATGGCTACACCTTC. This encodes CASSYPGTGYGYTF.

The gene calls are TRBV6-5 and TRBJ1-3, with D uncertain. V dropped 7 bases and J dropped 4 bases, with 8 bases sitting between them. This CDR3 contains 12 residues. Germline V gives CDR1 MNHEY, CDR2 SVGAGI. CDR3 amino acids: CASTSTGNTIYF. Written as DNA, the CDR3 is TGTGCCAGCACCTCTACCGGAAACACCATATATTTT.

The chain combines TRBV19 with TRBJ1-2; TRBD1 might be the D (6 bases). CDR1 and CDR2 from the germline V gene are LNHDA and SQIVND (reference sequence). This CDR3 contains 14 residues. Trimming shortened V by 11 bases and J by 4 bases, and 20 bases separated the two germline ends. In nucleotides, the CDR3 is TGTGCCTGTACTAGCGGACAGATAGGCTATGGCTACACCTTC. Translation gives CACTSGQIGYGYTF.

The rearrangement uses TRBV25-1 and TRBJ2-5; 8 bases are a match to TRBD2. Germline V gene sequence: CDR1 MGHDK, CDR2 SYGVNS. The CDR3 is 14 amino acids. V dropped 6 bases and J dropped 1; count of bases not matched to a gene: 4. The CDR3 coding sequence is TGTGCCAGCAGGAGCGGGAGCCCCCAAGAGACCCAGTACTTC. Translated, it gives CASRSGSPQETQYF.

Comment on this clone: Its ends do not fully match the called genes, so a read error is possible. This chain joins TRBV7-7 and TRBJ2-5, with 7 bases lining up with TRBD2. The CDR3 is made up of 15 amino acids. Germline CDR1 SSHAT, CDR2 FNYEAQ (reference sequence). The CDR3 bases are TGTGCTAGCAGCACCGTGGGGAGCGGGAAAGAGACCCAGTACTTC. As protein: CASSTVGSGKETQYF.

This clone appeared once. The chain uses TRBV6-2 or TRBV6-3 and TRBJ2-5, with D unresolved. This CDR3 comprises 14 residues. Germline assignment: CDR1 MNHEY and CDR2 SVGEGT. The V end was cut by 0 bases, the J end by 10 bases, with 15 bases between. CDR3 amino acids: CASSYSSIAEVQYF. CDR3 nucleotides: TGTGCCAGCAGTTACTCGAGTATCGCTGAGGTCCAGTACTTC.

The chain links TRBV7-4 to TRBJ1-5; 7 nucleotides align to TRBD1. Unmatched junction bases numbered 6, after V lost 5 bases and J lost 2 bases. The CDR3 is 15 amino acids. Germline V gene sequence: CDR1 SGHVT, CDR2 SQSDAQ. The CDR3 DNA reads TGTGCCAGCAGCCCAGGGGGGATCCGCAATCAGCCCCAGCATTTT. Its translation: CASSPGGIRNQPQHF. Based on the CDR3 plus reference TRBV7-4 and TRBJ1-5, the full variable domain is GAGVSQSPRYKVAKRGRDVALRCDSISGHVTLYWYRQTLGQGSEVLTYSQSDAQRDKSGRPSGRFSAERPERSVSTLKIQRTEQGDSAVYLCASSPGGIRNQPQHFGDGTRLSIL.

The chain combines TRBV5-1 with TRBJ2-1, with TRBD2 identical over 10 bases. This CDR3 has 15 residues. Germline loops: CDR1 SGHRS, CDR2 YFSETQ. V was pared by 4 bases and J by 3 bases, with 4 bases of the junction left unmatched. The CDR3 bases are TGCGCCAGCAGCCTAGCGGGAGAAGTCTACAATGAGCAGTTCTTC. It yields the protein CASSLAGEVYNEQFF.